This T cell receptor beta chain was retrieved from a study of regulatory T cells in long-lasting Graves disease. J was trimmed by 3 bases and V by 6 bases; bases with no gene match: 4. The CDR3 consists of 13 residues. Germline assignment: CDR1 MGHDK and CDR2 SYGVNS. iRepertoire HTBI primers and Arm-PCR of CDR3 regions built TCR beta libraries. One entry per CDR3 protein results from TCRdb running MiXCR on the multiplex PCR reads. The sample carries 300,000 to 400,000 distinct CDR3 sequences, 15% recorded once. Time point indicated: newly diagnosed GD, antithyroid drugs for less than 3 months. Making the TCR library involved RNA that had been extracted from PBMCs. This clonotype was counted between two and nine times.

The TCR was taken from a female donor with Graves disease. The J gene is TRBJ1-2, the V gene TRBV25-1; the match to TRBD1 covers 7 bases. Source: peripheral blood mononuclear cells (PBMCs), taken at new diagnosis, from a patient treated with antithyroid drugs. The CDR3 reads CASRSGTDYGYTF. CDR3 nucleotide sequence: TGTGCCAGCAGATCCGGGACAGACTATGGCTACACCTTC.